The clone carrying this T cell receptor beta chain was detected only a few times. The antigen remains undetermined. This record belongs to a study of post-analysis software for immune sequencing data. Study-wide results and caveats: About 5 TRBV segments were significantly more frequent in patients than in controls. TRBV5-6, TRBV5-1 and TRBV20-1 were among these segments. Samples sharing a preparation batch grouped tightly together when assessed by F measure.

V gave up 6 bases and J gave up 0 bases, with 6 bases separating them. Germline V gene sequence: CDR1 ENHRY, CDR2 SYGVKD. The CDR3 covers 14 residues. The authors incorporated unique molecular identifiers into the TCR beta cDNA libraries. TCRdb reanalysed the PCR reads using MiXCR and keeps one entry per CDR3 protein. This sample has about 770,000 distinct CDR3 sequences, with under 60% found just once. Sequenced sample: blood. This receptor was identified in a girl aged 10 to 17 with multiple sclerosis. The chain combines TRBV10-3 with TRBJ2-6; D is possibly TRBD1 (6 bases). The DNA of the CDR3 is TGTGCCATCAGGGACAGCTCTGGGGCCAACGTCCTGACTTTC. Encoded protein: CAIRDSSGANVLTF.